This T cell receptor (beta chain) was captured by sequencing in a study of blood T cell repertoires in COVID-19. The CDR3 covers 14 residues. Germline CDR1 LGHDT, CDR2 YNNKEL (reference sequence). V lost 0 bases, J lost 5 bases, and 10 bases lay in between. Assay: immunoSEQ multiplex PCR; the TCRdb copy retains only in-frame clones and omits some. Here the sample spans 300,000 to 450,000 clones, over 75% being singletons. Sequenced input: PBMCs or T cells enriched from blood (not recorded which). The rearrangement uses TRBV3-1 (or the pseudogene TRBV3-2) and TRBJ1-2; a weak D match, TRBD1 (5 bases). This clonotype originated in a woman aged 30 to 39 who had recovered from COVID-19. The chain's CDR3 is CASSQDWGDYGYTF. The DNA of the CDR3 is TGTGCCAGCAGCCAAGATTGGGGGGATTATGGCTACACCTTC.